The entry below describes one TCR beta chain. The antigen remains undetermined. This sample is part of a study of blood T cells in healthy people across ages. With a J-beta primer mix and a sample-barcoded 5' primer, a second PCR ran roughly 6 to 12 cycles. The template-switch adaptor was a 5' adaptor with 12 random nucleotides. It tagged each cDNA molecule. TCRdb reanalysed the 5' RACE reads using MiXCR and keeps one entry per CDR3 protein. The sample yields about 680,000 distinct CDR3 sequences, around 45% seen once. Total RNA amounts of at least 5 micrograms were extracted per sample. Whole-study findings and limits: The diversity estimates, figures obtained from one million T cells, were considered underestimates.

V was pared by 7 bases and J by 10 bases, with 10 bases between. Germline-derived CDR1 and CDR2 are SQVTM and ANQGSEA. This CDR3 is built from 10 residues. The sample comprised blood. The V gene is TRBV29-1, the J gene TRBJ1-4; D uncertain. This clonotype was sampled from a woman in her sixties or seventies in good health. This CDR3 reads CSAFEGKLFF. CDR3 coding DNA: TGCAGCGCCTTTGAAGGAAAACTGTTTTTT.